Sequencing of this TCR beta chain was carried out in a study of blood T cell repertoires in COVID-19. Overall study: Acute-phase and convalescent COVID-19 samples originated in the United States, Italy and Spain. Nucleic acid was either cDNA or gDNA, and it came from T cells, B-cell-depleted T cells, or PBMCs.

In the original workflow: For nucleated cells, counts were estimated from reference gene primer amplification. Sequencing used immunoSEQ multiplex PCR; TCRdb keeps in-frame clones, though not all of them. V and J calls and clone size are copied from that table; D and trimming were computed from the DNA. Here the sample spans 20,000 to 30,000 clones, 85% to 90% being singletons. Enrollment of patients from Seattle took place during active infection, with longitudinal follow-up. Unmatched junction bases numbered 7, after V lost 3 bases and J lost 8 bases. The CDR3 is made up of 15 amino acids. Looked up from germline, CDR1 is SEHNR and CDR2 is FQNEAQ (reference sequence).

The sequence was collected from a man between 65 and 85 years old with COVID-19, enrolled during active disease. The rearrangement uses TRBV7-9 and TRBJ2-3; 11 bases align to TRBD2. The source material was peripheral blood. The CDR3: CASSLGLADLVTQYF. As DNA, the CDR3 is TGTGCCAGCAGCTTGGGACTAGCGGATTTGGTTACGCAGTATTTT.